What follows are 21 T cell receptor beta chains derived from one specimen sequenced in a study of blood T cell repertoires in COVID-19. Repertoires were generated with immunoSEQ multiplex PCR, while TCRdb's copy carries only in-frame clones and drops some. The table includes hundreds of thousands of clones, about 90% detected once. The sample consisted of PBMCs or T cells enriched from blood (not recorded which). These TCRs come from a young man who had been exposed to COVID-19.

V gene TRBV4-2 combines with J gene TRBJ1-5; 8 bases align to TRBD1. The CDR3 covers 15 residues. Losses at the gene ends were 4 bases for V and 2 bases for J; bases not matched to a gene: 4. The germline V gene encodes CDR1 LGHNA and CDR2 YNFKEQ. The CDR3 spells CASSLSGQGNQPQHF. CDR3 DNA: TGTGCCAGCAGCCTATCGGGACAGGGCAATCAGCCCCAGCATTTT.

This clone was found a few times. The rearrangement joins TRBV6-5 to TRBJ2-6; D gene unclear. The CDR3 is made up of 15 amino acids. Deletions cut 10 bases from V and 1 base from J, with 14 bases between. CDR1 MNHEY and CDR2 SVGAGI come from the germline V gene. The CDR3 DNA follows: TGTGCCACCTCTCCTACTATATCTGGGGCCAACGTCCTGACTTTC. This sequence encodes CATSPTISGANVLTF.

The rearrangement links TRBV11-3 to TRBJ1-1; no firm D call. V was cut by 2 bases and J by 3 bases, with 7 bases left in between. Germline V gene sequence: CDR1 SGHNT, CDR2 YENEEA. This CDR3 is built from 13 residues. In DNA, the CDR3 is TGTGCCAGCAGCTTAAGAGGTGACACTGAAGCTTTCTTT. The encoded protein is CASSLRGDTEAFF.

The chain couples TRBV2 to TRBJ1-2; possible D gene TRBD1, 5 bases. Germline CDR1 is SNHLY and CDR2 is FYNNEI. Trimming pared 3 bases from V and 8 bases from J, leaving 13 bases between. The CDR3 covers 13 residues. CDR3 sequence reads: CASSDGTRGGYTF. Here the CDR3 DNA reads TGTGCCAGCAGTGACGGAACCCGGGGGGGCTACACCTTC.

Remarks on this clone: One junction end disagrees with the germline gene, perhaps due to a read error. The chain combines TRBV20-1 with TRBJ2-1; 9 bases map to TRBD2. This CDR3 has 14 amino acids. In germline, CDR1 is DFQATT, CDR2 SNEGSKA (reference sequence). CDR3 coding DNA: TGCAGTGCTAGTCCTACTAGCGGGTACAGTGAGCAGTTCTTC. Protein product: CSASPTSGYSEQFF.

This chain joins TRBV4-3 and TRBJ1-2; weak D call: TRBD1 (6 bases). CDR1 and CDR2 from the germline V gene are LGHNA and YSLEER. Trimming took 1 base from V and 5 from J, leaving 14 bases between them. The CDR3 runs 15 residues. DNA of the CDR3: TGCGCCAGCAGCCAAGGGGTACAGGGAACTTATGGCTACACCTTC. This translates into CASSQGVQGTYGYTF.

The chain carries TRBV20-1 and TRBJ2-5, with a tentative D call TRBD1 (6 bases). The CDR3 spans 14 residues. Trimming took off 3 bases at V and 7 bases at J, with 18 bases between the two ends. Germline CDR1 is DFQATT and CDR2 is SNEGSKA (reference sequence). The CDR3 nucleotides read TGCAGTGCTAGTCCAGGGGCCCCTGATGGGACCCAGTACTTC. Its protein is CSASPGAPDGTQYF.

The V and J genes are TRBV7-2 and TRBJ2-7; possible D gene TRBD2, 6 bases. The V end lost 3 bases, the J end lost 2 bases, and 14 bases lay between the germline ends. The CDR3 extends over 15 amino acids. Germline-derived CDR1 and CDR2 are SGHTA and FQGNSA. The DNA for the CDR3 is TGTGCCAGCAGCTTCGGATGGGACTCCACCTACGAGCAGTACTTC. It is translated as CASSFGWDSTYEQYF. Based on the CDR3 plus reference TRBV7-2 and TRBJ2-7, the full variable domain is GAGVSQSPSNKVTEKGKDVELRCDPISGHTALYWYRQSLGQGLEFLIYFQGNSAPDKSGLPSDRFSAERTGGSVSTLTIQRTQQEDSAVYLCASSFGWDSTYEQYFGPGTRLTVT.

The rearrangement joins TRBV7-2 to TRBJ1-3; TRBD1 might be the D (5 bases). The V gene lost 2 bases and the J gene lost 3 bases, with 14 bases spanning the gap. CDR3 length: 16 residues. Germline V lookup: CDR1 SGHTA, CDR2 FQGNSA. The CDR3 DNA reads TGTGCCAGCAGCTTACAAAGGGGTGGTGGTGGAAACACCATATATTTT. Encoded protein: CASSLQRGGGGNTIYF. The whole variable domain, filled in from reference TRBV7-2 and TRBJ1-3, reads GAGVSQSPSNKVTEKGKDVELRCDPISGHTALYWYRQSLGQGLEFLIYFQGNSAPDKSGLPSDRFSAERTGGSVSTLTIQRTQQEDSAVYLCASSLQRGGGGNTIYFGEGSWLTVV.

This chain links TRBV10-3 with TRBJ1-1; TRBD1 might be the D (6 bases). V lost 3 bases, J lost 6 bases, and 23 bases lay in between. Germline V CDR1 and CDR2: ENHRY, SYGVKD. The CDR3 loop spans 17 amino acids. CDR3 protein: CAISDRRGGLTPAEAFF. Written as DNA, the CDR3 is TGTGCCATCAGTGACCGGCGGGGGGGCCTTACCCCAGCTGAAGCTTTCTTT.

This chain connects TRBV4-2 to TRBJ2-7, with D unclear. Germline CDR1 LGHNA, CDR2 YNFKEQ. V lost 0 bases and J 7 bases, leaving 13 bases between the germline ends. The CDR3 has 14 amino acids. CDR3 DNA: TGTGCCAGCAGCCAAGAAGAGCAACCGAGAGAGCAGTACTTC. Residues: CASSQEEQPREQYF.

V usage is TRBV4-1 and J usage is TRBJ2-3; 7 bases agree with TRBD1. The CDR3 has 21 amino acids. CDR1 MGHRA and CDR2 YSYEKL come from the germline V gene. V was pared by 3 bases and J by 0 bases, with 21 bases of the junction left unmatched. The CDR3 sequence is CASSQGTLGTAQTPSTDTQYF. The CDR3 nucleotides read TGCGCCAGCAGCCAGGGTACATTGGGGACAGCACAAACACCTAGCACAGATACGCAGTATTTT.

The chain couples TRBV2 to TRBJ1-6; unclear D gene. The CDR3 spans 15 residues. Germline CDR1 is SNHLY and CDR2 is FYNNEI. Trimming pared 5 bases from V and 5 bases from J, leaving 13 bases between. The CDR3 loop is CASSPRAPDNSPLHF. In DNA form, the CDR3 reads TGTGCCAGCAGTCCGCGGGCCCCGGATAATTCACCCCTCCACTTT.

The CDR3 DNA reads TGTGCCAGCAGTTTACAATCGGTCAGGGGGCCGAGGCGTGGCACCGGGGAGCTGTTTTTT. It specifies CASSLQSVRGPRRGTGELFF. V gene TRBV27 combines with J gene TRBJ2-2; 8 nucleotides agree with TRBD1. The length of the CDR3 is 20 residues. Germline assignment: CDR1 MNHEY and CDR2 SMNVEV (reference sequence). Trimming took 2 bases from V and 4 from J; bases not matched to a gene: 18.

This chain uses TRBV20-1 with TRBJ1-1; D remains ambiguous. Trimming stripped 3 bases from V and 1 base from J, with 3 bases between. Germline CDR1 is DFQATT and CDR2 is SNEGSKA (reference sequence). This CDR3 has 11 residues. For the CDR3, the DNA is TGCAGTGCTAGCAGGAACACTGAAGCTTTCTTT. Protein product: CSASRNTEAFF.

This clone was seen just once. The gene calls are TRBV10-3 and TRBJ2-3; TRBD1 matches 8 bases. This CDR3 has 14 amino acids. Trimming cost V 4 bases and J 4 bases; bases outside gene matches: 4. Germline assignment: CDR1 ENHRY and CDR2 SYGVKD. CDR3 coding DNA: TGTGCCATCAGTGCCCGACAGGGGCCAGATACGCAGTATTTT. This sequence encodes CAISARQGPDTQYF.

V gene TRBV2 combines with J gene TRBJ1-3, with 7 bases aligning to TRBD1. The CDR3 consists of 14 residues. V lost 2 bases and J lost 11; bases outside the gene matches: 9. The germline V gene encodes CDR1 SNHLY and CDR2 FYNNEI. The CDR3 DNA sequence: TGTGCCAGCAGTGAAAATGACAGGGAAGGGTCCATATATTTT. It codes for CASSENDREGSIYF.

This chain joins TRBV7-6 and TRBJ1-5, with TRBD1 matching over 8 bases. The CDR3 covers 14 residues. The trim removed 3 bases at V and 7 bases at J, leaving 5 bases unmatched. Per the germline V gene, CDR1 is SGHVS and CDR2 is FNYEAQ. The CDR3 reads CASSFGQGWQPQHF. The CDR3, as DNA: TGTGCCAGCAGCTTCGGACAGGGATGGCAGCCCCAGCATTTT. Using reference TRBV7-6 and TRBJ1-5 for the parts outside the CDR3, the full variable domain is GAGVSQSPRYKVTKRGQDVALRCDPISGHVSLYWYRQALGQGPEFLTYFNYEAQQDKSGLPNDRFSAERPEGSISTLTIQRTEQRDSAMYRCASSFGQGWQPQHFGDGTRLSIL.

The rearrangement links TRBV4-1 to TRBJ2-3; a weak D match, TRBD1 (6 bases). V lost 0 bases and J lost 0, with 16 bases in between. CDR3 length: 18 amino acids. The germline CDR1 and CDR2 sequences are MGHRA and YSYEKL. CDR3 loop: CASSQDWTDWESTDTQYF. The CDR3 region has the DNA TGCGCCAGCAGCCAAGATTGGACAGACTGGGAGAGCACAGATACGCAGTATTTT.

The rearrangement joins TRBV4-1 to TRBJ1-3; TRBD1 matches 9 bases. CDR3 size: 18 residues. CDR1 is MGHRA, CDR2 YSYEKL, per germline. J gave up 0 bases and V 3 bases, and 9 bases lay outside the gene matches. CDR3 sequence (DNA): TGCGCCAGCAGCCATATACCGGGACAGGGTTCCTCTGGAAACACCATATATTTT. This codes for CASSHIPGQGSSGNTIYF.

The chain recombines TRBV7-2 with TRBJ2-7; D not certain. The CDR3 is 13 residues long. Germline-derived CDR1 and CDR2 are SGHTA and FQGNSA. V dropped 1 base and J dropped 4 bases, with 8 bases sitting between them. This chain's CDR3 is CASSLGLEYEQYF. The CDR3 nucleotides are TGTGCCAGCAGCTTAGGGTTGGAGTACGAGCAGTACTTC.